These 14 T cell receptor beta chains originate from one sample sequenced in a study of blood T cells in healthy people across ages. Then a second PCR, running roughly 6 to 12 cycles, was carried out with a sample-barcoded 5' primer and a J-beta primer mix. TCRdb called the 5' RACE reads again in MiXCR, with one record for every CDR3 protein. The table shows about 800,000 distinct CDR3 sequences, with roughly 64% occurring only once. Source material: blood. The receptors stem from a man aged 30-40 years in good health.

Turning to this clonotype: A junction boundary mismatches the germline segment, possibly from a read error. The chain has TRBV27 and TRBJ2-3, with 7 bases fitting TRBD1. The length of the CDR3 is 15 residues. In germline, CDR1 is MNHEY, CDR2 SMNVEV (reference sequence). The CDR3 loop reads CASSLFPSRTGTQYF. The DNA of the CDR3 is TGTGCCAGCAGTTTATTTCCTAGTAGGACAGGTACGCAGTATTTT.

The CDR3 nucleotides are TGCAGCGTTGCGGTAGGACTAGCGTTTAAAGAGACCCAGTACTTC. The encoded protein is CSVAVGLAFKETQYF. This chain uses TRBV29-1 with TRBJ2-5, with 9 bases aligning to TRBD2. This CDR3 comprises 15 residues. J was trimmed by 3 bases and V by 4 bases; bases with no gene match: 9. Per germline, CDR1 SQVTM and CDR2 ANQGSEA.

The V gene is TRBV6-2 or TRBV6-3, the J gene TRBJ2-1; possibly TRBD2 for D (5 bases). Judging by the DNA end, TRBJ2-7 fits better; the J call may be wrong. Germline-derived CDR1 and CDR2 are MNHEY and SVGEGT. The CDR3 spans 16 residues. CDR3 region: CASRVSGWGPYNEQYF. In nucleotides, the CDR3 is TGTGCCAGCAGGGTGTCGGGATGGGGTCCCTACAATGAGCAGTACTTC.

Concerning this clonotype: A much larger clone is a single base away; this may be a read error. This chain joins TRBV29-1 and TRBJ2-6, with a weak D call TRBD1 (5 bases). CDR1 and CDR2 (germline): SQVTM, ANQGSEA. CDR3 length: 11 amino acids. This CDR3 is CSVSGANVLAF. CDR3 nucleotide sequence: TGCAGCGTCTCTGGGGCCAACGTCCTGGCTTTC.

The CDR3 here is CSAPELSSNSPLHF. Written as DNA, the CDR3 is TGCAGTGCTCCCGAACTTAGCTCAAATTCACCCCTCCACTTT. The rearrangement links TRBV20-1 to TRBJ1-6; D gene ambiguous. Germline CDR1 and CDR2: DFQATT and SNEGSKA (reference sequence). The germline V and J ends were trimmed by 5 bases and 7 bases, with 15 bases remaining between them. The CDR3 runs 14 residues.

This chain joins TRBV20-1 and TRBJ2-5; 11 bases map to TRBD2. V shed 3 bases, J shed 11 bases, and the junction held 14 bases outside the gene matches. The CDR3 is 15 residues long. Germline lookup yields CDR1 DFQATT and CDR2 SNEGSKA (reference sequence). Here the CDR3 DNA reads TGCAGTGCTAGGAGAGGACTAGCGGGCTACAATGAGCAGTACTTC. This encodes CSARRGLAGYNEQYF.

This clonotype has only a few counts. This chain joins TRBV21-1 and TRBJ2-3; the tabulated D call, TRBD1, remains unverified against the DNA. TRBV21-1 is classified as a pseudogene. This CDR3 comprises 16 residues. CDR3 nucleotides: TGTGCCAGCAGCAACCCGACAGGGACCCTCACAGATACGCAGTATTTT. Its protein product is CASSNPTGTLTDTQYF.

This clonotype was observed at least ten times. CDR3 nucleotide sequence: TGTGCCAGCAGCCAAGATGACGGACTAGCGGGAGGGAAGCAGTACTTC. Its protein product is CASSQDDGLAGGKQYF. This chain joins TRBV4-2 and TRBJ2-7; 15 bases are a match to TRBD2. The CDR3 sequence is 16 residues long. CDR1 LGHNA and CDR2 YNFKEQ come from the germline V gene. J lost 8 bases, V lost 0 bases, and 5 bases had no gene match.

The rearrangement joins TRBV29-1 to TRBJ2-5; 14 bases map to TRBD2. Germline assignment: CDR1 SQVTM and CDR2 ANQGSEA. The CDR3 length is 17 residues. Losses at the gene ends were 4 bases for V and 5 bases for J; bases not matched to a gene: 12. The CDR3 nucleotides are TGCAGCGTTGTGGGGGTGACTAGCGGGGGGGCATGGGAGACCCAGTACTTC. Translation: CSVVGVTSGGAWETQYF.

This clonotype was counted only a few times. The chain employs TRBV7-2 and TRBJ2-3; D remains ambiguous. The V gene lost 1 base and the J gene lost 1 base, with 12 bases spanning the gap. This CDR3 contains 16 residues. The V gene's germline CDR1 is SGHTA and CDR2 FQGNSA. The CDR3 reads CASSLELRAGTDTQYF. CDR3 in DNA: TGTGCCAGCAGCTTAGAGTTACGGGCGGGCACAGATACGCAGTATTTT.

CDR3: CAISFDNSGANVLTF. CDR3 DNA: TGTGCCATCAGTTTCGACAACTCTGGGGCCAACGTCCTGACTTTC. The rearrangement uses TRBV10-3 and TRBJ2-6; D gene unclear. This CDR3 region has 15 residues. Germline CDR1 reads ENHRY; CDR2 reads SYGVKD. Trimming took off 5 bases at V and 0 bases at J, with 8 bases between the two ends.

The rearrangement joins TRBV11-2 to TRBJ1-1; 7 nucleotides match TRBD1. The germline V gene encodes CDR1 SGHAT and CDR2 FQNNGV. This CDR3 comprises 15 residues. J lost 3 bases, V lost 5 bases, and 9 bases had no gene match. The CDR3: CASSLRQGLDTEAFF. In nucleotides, the CDR3 is TGTGCCAGCAGCCTTCGACAGGGACTGGACACTGAAGCTTTCTTT.

The chain uses TRBV5-1 and TRBJ1-2; 8 nucleotides agree with TRBD1. Germline CDR1 reads SGHRS; CDR2 reads YFSETQ. The CDR3 has 12 residues. With V trimmed by 4 bases and J by 9 bases, 5 bases remained unmatched. The CDR3 reads CASSPGTGSYTF. For the CDR3, the DNA is TGCGCCAGCAGCCCCGGGACAGGCAGCTACACCTTC.

This clonotype was found once. CDR3 nucleotides: TGCAGTGCGCCCCAACGGGAGAGCCTCTCCTACGAGCAGTACTTC. This codes for CSAPQRESLSYEQYF. The chain recombines TRBV20-1 with TRBJ2-7; a weak D match, TRBD2 (6 bases). With 6 bases removed from V and 0 bases from J, the gap between germline ends came to 18 bases. There are 15 residues in the CDR3. The germline V gene has CDR1 DFQATT and CDR2 SNEGSKA (reference sequence).